A selection of T cell receptor beta chains follows, all from one sample in a study of OX40 agonist ivuxolimab in advanced cancers. Using immunoSEQ multiplex PCR, the repertoire was profiled, and TCRdb retains in-frame clones only, with some absent. The sample contains roughly 18,000 clones, over 60% of which appear only once. Sequencing was performed on CD4+ or CD8+ T cells sorted from blood, taken in a trial of the OX40 agonist ivuxolimab. The receptors stem from an adult with an advanced solid tumor such as melanoma, head and neck, liver or kidney cancer. Each CDR3 is given with its conserved first and last residue. A D gene is named only where the DNA matches it firmly. Size is stated for part of the rows, as once, few or many counts, or as a class when the clone is expanded.

cdr3_aa: CASSYSGFSGANVLTF; cdr3_nt: TGTGCCAGCAGTTACTCAGGATTCTCTGGGGCCAACGTCCTGACTTTC; j_call: TRBJ2-6; d_call: -; clone_size: -; v_call: TRBV6-5
cdr3_aa: CASSQDLTGPNEKLFF; cdr3_nt: TGCGCCAGCAGCCAAGATTTGACAGGCCCCAATGAAAAACTGTTTTTT; j_call: TRBJ1-4; d_call: -; clone_size: -; v_call: TRBV4-1
cdr3_aa: CASSQGQWEQFF; cdr3_nt: TGTGCCAGCAGCCAAGGGCAATGGGAGCAGTTCTTC; j_call: TRBJ2-1; d_call: -; clone_size: -; v_call: TRBV14
cdr3_aa: CASSAPPSTGRNPTYGYTF; cdr3_nt: TGTGCCAGTAGTGCACCCCCTTCGACAGGGAGAAACCCGACCTATGGCTACACCTTC; j_call: TRBJ1-2; d_call: TRBD1; clone_size: -; v_call: TRBV19
cdr3_aa: CASSPEPVRSNTEAFF; cdr3_nt: TGCGCCAGCAGCCCCGAACCAGTTCGGTCGAACACTGAAGCTTTCTTT; j_call: TRBJ1-1; d_call: -; clone_size: -; v_call: TRBV4-1
cdr3_aa: CASSAASSNTEAFF; cdr3_nt: TGTGCCAGCAGTGCGGCCTCCTCGAACACTGAAGCTTTCTTT; j_call: TRBJ1-1; d_call: -; clone_size: once; v_call: TRBV27
cdr3_aa: CASSKTSGTHEQYF; cdr3_nt: TGTGCCAGCAGCAAGACTAGCGGGACCCACGAGCAGTACTTC; j_call: TRBJ2-7; d_call: TRBD2; clone_size: -; v_call: TRBV27
cdr3_aa: CASSLGPREAADTQYF; cdr3_nt: TGTGCCAGCAGCTTAGGCCCGCGGGAGGCGGCAGATACGCAGTATTTT; j_call: TRBJ2-3; d_call: TRBD2; clone_size: -; v_call: TRBV13
cdr3_aa: CASSQEGTLLQGARQPQHF; cdr3_nt: TGCGCCAGCAGCCAAGAGGGGACCTTGTTACAGGGGGCGCGTCAGCCCCAGCATTTT; j_call: TRBJ1-5; d_call: TRBD1; clone_size: once; v_call: TRBV4-1
cdr3_aa: CASKEGLAGEDTDTQYF; cdr3_nt: TGTGCCAGCAAAGAGGGGCTAGCGGGAGAGGACACAGATACGCAGTATTTT; j_call: TRBJ2-3; d_call: TRBD2; clone_size: -; v_call: TRBV28
cdr3_aa: CASSSDTGNQPQHF; cdr3_nt: TGTGCCAGCAGCTCCGACACCGGCAATCAGCCCCAGCATTTT; j_call: TRBJ1-5; d_call: -; clone_size: -; v_call: TRBV7-8
cdr3_aa: CASTQGVRETQYF; cdr3_nt: TGTGCCAGCACCCAAGGTGTCCGGGAGACCCAGTACTTC; j_call: TRBJ2-5; d_call: -; clone_size: -; v_call: TRBV25-1
cdr3_aa: CASSQKTSGYNEQFF; cdr3_nt: TGCGCCAGCAGCCAAAAGACTAGCGGTTACAATGAGCAGTTCTTC; j_call: TRBJ2-1; d_call: TRBD2; clone_size: -; v_call: TRBV4-1
cdr3_aa: CASSSWGLAGGRAYF; cdr3_nt: TGTGCCAGCAGTTCCTGGGGGCTAGCGGGAGGCAGAGCGTACTTC; j_call: TRBJ2-4; d_call: TRBD2; clone_size: once; v_call: TRBV28